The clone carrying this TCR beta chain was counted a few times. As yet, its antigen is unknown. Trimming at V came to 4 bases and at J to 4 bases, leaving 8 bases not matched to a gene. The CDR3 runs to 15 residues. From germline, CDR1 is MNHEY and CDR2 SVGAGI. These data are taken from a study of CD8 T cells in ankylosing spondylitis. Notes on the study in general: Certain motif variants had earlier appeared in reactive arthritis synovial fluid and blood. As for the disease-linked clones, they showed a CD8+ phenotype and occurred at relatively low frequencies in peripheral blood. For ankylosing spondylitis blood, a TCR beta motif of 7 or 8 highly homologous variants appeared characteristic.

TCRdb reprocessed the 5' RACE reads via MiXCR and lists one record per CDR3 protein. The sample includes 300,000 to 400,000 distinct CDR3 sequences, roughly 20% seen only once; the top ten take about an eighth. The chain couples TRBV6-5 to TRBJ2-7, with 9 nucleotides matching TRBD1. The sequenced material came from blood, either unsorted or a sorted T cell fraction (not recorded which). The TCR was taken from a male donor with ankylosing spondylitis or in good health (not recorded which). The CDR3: CASSSFRDREYEQYF. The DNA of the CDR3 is TGTGCCAGCAGTTCTTTCCGGGACAGGGAGTACGAGCAGTACTTC.